This T cell receptor beta chain was identified in a study of breast tumors, draining lymph nodes, adjacent tissues. Whole-study results and caveats: The data were judged consistent with most tumor T cells coming from lymph node and expanding in tumor. Luminal-like breast cancer showed significantly greater tumor-nontumor repertoire similarity than basal-like breast cancer did. The lymph node origin of tumor T cells was framed as consistent with a hypothesis, not demonstrated. Tumor repertoires ranked between lymph nodes and nontumor tissue in diversity, with V and J gene preferences.

TCRdb fed the multiplex PCR reads into MiXCR, producing one record per CDR3 protein. The table lists 84,000 or so distinct CDR3 sequences, more than 25% of them singletons. This CDR3 contains 12 residues. V was trimmed by 5 bases and J by 8 bases, leaving 9 bases between them. In germline, CDR1 is SGHAT, CDR2 FQNNGV. Samples came from axillary lymph nodes draining the breast cancer. This clonotype was seen ten or more times. Its antigen is not identified. The chain links TRBV11-2 to TRBJ2-2; D is perhaps TRBD1 or TRBD2 (5 bases each). The sample comprised axillary lymph node tissue. The TCR originated in a female donor with breast cancer. Some clones in this sample may be carry-over from other donors' samples. The DNA of the CDR3 is TGTGCCAGCAGCAAGTGGGGGGGGGAGCTGTTTTTT. This translates into CASSKWGGELFF.